These T cell receptor beta chains were read from a single sample in a study of blood T cell repertoires in COVID-19. Sequenced by immunoSEQ multiplex PCR; TCRdb stores in-frame clones only, minus some. The table has about 190,000 clones, roughly 80% seen once. Sequences were obtained from peripheral blood. The receptor set was obtained from a man aged 45 to 65 who had recovered from COVID-19. Both conserved end residues are part of each CDR3.

v_gene	j_gene	CDR3aa
TRBV6-5	TRBJ1-6	CASRKLGQGNSPLHF
TRBV13	TRBJ2-7	CASSLFGALVYEQYF
TRBV30	TRBJ1-2	CAWSSGSGGYGYTF
TRBV27	TRBJ2-7	CASSPTGAYEQYF
TRBV10-3	TRBJ2-6	CAISPSAPQGSGEGANVLTF
TRBV9	TRBJ2-3	CASSVEQAVTDTQYF
TRBV7-9	TRBJ2-2	CASSQLAGGPSNVPGELFF
TRBV18	TRBJ1-5	CASSRFGGGSQPQHF
TRBV7-9	TRBJ1-1	CASSSMTGNTEAFF
TRBV19	TRBJ2-5	CASSDGTGTGVHETQYF
TRBV27	TRBJ2-7	CASSLTGRYEQYF
TRBV6-5	TRBJ2-7	CASKWTGDPYEQYF
TRBV6-5	TRBJ1-5	CASSQGGQPQHF
TRBV2	TRBJ2-1	CASSGVVGTGGDEQFF
TRBV9	TRBJ1-5	CASSVDPGLQPQHF
TRBV2	TRBJ1-1	CASSERGYTEAFF
TRBV28	TRBJ1-3	CASTTGNTIYF
TRBV24-1	TRBJ2-1	CATSDLGLEVGEQFF
TRBV12-3/TRBV12-4	TRBJ1-2	CASSFEDYGYTF
TRBV15	TRBJ1-2	CATSRPQGAVVNYGYTF
TRBV19	TRBJ2-2	CATSLGTGGNTGELFF
TRBV9	TRBJ2-3	CASSVTSVDTQYF
TRBV28	TRBJ2-7	CASSRPASGSFPYEQYF
TRBV28	TRBJ1-2	CASSFIPPDNGYTF
TRBV30	TRBJ2-7	CAWSVVRGDEQYF
TRBV10-2	TRBJ2-7	CASSEAMTSEQYF
TRBV23-1	TRBJ1-4	CASSQMTGPRATTNEKLFF
TRBV4-3	TRBJ2-7	CASSHERTSGRYQPYEQYF
TRBV9	TRBJ2-1	CASSILASNEQFF
TRBV4-1	TRBJ2-1	CASSQGLADYYNEQFF
TRBV6-5	TRBJ1-5	CATSQGSPNQPQHF
TRBV6-5	TRBJ1-1	CASSLRGLSAEAFF
TRBV28	TRBJ1-6	CASRLGQLNSPLHF
TRBV27	TRBJ2-2	CASSLFPGLNTGELFF
TRBV4-1	TRBJ1-5	CASSRSTGENQPQHF
TRBV18	TRBJ2-3	CASSHYRDTSTDTQYF
TRBV7-9	TRBJ2-7	CASSPLAGGPGEQYF
TRBV28	TRBJ2-4	CASSLPGENIQYF
TRBV4-2	TRBJ1-1	CASSQGTGSTEAFF
TRBV20-1	TRBJ2-1	CSVLAAMKQFF
TRBV5-1	TRBJ2-2	CASSLETSGRGGELFF
TRBV7-2	TRBJ1-6	CASSLGGGSLNSPLHF
TRBV30	TRBJ2-1	CAWSVGTSGSLNEQFF
TRBV6-5	TRBJ1-1	CASSYSVGVRRTEAFF
TRBV3-1/TRBV3-2	TRBJ1-3	CASSQRTGSGNTIYF
TRBV3-1/TRBV3-2	TRBJ2-1	CASSQDMTRRLIF
TRBV4-1	TRBJ2-5	CASSRLGLAGRAHIQETQYF
TRBV6-5	TRBJ2-2	CASRLDRAGELFF
TRBV15	TRBJ1-3	CATSRDLGETGNTIYF
TRBV24-1	TRBJ1-5	CATSDSNRGGNQPQHF
TRBV7-8	TRBJ2-3	CASSFEWQGRTDTQYF
TRBV7-2	TRBJ2-1	CASSSQGGTSGSTQFF
TRBV6-6	TRBJ1-1	CAIARDTKMNTEAFF
TRBV12-3/TRBV12-4	TRBJ2-7	CASSPHSYEQYF
TRBV7-9	TRBJ2-3	CASSSGTSGNTDTQYF
TRBV7-2	TRBJ2-1	CASSSIWSSYNEQFF
TRBV28	TRBJ2-7	CASSRPTGKNYEQYF
TRBV27	TRBJ1-2	CASSPGDRYGYTF
TRBV29-1	TRBJ2-5	CSVSARTGSETQYF
TRBV25-1	TRBJ2-2	CASIQSGSTGELFF